This T cell receptor beta chain was recovered during a study of Graves' ophthalmopathy and Graves' hyperthyroidism. The authors amplified TCR beta CDR3 regions, and they did so from RNA transcripts for repertoire sequencing. Following a first-round RT-PCR that used HTBI primers, a second-round multiplex PCR was carried out. Each CDR3 protein is one row after TCRdb ran MiXCR on the multiplex PCR reads. The sample contains hundreds of thousands of distinct CDR3 sequences, just over 40% of which appear only once. Trimming cost V 2 bases and J 4 bases, with 15 bases left between them. The CDR3 is made up of 16 amino acids.

Source material: peripheral blood. The chain uses TRBV12-3 or TRBV12-4 and TRBJ1-5; no clear D. The receptor comes from an adult man with Graves' ophthalmopathy. CDR3 sequence reads: CASSLLGGASNQPQHF. DNA for the CDR3: TGTGCCAGCAGTTTACTGGGCGGAGCATCAAATCAGCCCCAGCATTTT.